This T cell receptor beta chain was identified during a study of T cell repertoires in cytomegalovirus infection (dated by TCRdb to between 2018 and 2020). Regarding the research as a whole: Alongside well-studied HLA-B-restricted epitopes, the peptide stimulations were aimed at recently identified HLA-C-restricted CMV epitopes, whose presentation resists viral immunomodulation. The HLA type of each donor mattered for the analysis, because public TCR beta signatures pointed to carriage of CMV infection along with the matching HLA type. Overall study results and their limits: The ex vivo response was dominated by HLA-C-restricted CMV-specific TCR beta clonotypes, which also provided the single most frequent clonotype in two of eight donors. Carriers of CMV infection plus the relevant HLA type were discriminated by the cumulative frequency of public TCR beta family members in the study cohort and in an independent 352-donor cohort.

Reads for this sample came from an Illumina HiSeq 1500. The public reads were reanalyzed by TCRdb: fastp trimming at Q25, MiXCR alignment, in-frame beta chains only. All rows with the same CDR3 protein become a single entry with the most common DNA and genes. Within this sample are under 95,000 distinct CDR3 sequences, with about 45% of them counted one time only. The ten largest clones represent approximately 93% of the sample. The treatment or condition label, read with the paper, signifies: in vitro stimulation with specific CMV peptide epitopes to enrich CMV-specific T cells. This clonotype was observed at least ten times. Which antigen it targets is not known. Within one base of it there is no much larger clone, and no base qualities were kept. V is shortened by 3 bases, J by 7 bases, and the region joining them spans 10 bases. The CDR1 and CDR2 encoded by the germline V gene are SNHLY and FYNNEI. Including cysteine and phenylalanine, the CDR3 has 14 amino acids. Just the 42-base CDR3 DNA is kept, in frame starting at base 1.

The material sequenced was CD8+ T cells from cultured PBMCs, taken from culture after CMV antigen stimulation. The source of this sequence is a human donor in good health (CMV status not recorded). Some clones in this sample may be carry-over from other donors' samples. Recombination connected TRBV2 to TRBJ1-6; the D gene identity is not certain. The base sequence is TGTGCCAGCAGTGAGCCAGTCCTCAATTCACCCCTCCACTTT. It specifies CASSEPVLNSPLHF.